This entry describes one T cell receptor (beta chain). Libraries were prepared by immunoSEQ multiplex PCR; TCRdb keeps only in-frame clonotypes and omits some of them. The data contain 130,000 to 150,000 clones, 80% to 90% of them singletons. Recovered Cohort 3 donors showed two negative PCRs, clearance, or symptom resolution. The data were taken from a study of blood T cell repertoires in COVID-19. In the study overall: Italy, Spain and the United States were the sources of the convalescent and acute COVID-19 samples.

The sequenced material came from PBMCs or T cells enriched from blood (not recorded which). The receptor was derived from a man aged 60 to 75 who had recovered from COVID-19.

DNA of the CDR3: TGTGCCAGCAGGGGCTTGAACGAGCAGTACTTC. This translates into CASRGLNEQYF. The gene calls are TRBV28 and TRBJ2-7; D not certain. The CDR3 contains 11 residues. Per the germline V gene, CDR1 is MDHEN and CDR2 is SYDVKM. Trimming took 6 bases from V and 5 from J, leaving 8 bases between them.